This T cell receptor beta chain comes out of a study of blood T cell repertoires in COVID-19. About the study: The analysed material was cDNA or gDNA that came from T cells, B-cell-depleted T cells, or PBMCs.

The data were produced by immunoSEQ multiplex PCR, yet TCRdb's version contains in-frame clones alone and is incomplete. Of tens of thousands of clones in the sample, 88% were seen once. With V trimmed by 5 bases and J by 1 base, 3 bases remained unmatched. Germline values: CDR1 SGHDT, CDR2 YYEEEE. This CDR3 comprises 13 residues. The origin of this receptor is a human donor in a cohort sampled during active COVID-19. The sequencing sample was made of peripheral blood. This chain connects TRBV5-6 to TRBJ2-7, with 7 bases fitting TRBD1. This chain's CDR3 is CASSSTGSYEQYF. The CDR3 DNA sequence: TGTGCCAGCAGTTCGACAGGGTCCTACGAGCAGTACTTC. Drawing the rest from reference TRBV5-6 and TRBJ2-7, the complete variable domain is DAGVTQSPTHLIKTRGQQVTLRCSPKSGHDTVSWYQQALGQGPQFIFQYYEEEERQRGNFPDRFSGHQFPNYSSELNVNALLLGDSALYLCASSSTGSYEQYFGPGTRLTVT.